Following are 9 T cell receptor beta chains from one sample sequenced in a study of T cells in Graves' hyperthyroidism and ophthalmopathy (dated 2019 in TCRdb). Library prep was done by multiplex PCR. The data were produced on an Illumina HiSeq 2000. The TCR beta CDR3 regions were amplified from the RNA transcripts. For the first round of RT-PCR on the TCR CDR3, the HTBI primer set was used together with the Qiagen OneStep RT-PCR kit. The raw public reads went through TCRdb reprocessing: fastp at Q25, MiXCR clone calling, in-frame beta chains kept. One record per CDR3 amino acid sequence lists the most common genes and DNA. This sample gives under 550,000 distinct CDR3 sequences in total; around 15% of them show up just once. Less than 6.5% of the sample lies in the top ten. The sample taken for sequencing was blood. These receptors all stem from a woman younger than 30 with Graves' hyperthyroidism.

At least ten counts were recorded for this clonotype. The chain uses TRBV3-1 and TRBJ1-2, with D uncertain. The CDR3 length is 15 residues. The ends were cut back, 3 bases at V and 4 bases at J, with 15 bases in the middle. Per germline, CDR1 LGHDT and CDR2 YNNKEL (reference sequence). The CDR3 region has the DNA TGTGCCAGCAGCCATCTCGGTGGGGTCGGCTATGGCTACACCTTC. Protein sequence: CASSHLGGVGYGYTF.

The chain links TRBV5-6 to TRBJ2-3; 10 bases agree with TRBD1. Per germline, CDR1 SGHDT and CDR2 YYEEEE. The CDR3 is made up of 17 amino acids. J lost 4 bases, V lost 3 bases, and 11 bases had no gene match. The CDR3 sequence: CASSSTRGQGLADTQYF. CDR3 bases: TGTGCCAGCAGCTCCACCCGGGGACAGGGGCTGGCAGATACGCAGTATTTT.

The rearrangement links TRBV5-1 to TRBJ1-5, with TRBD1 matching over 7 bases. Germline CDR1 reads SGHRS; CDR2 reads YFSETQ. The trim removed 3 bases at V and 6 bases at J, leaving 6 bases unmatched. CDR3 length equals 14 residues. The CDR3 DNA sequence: TGCGCCAGCAGCTCTGGACAGGCGGGTCAGCCCCAGCATTTT. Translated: CASSSGQAGQPQHF.

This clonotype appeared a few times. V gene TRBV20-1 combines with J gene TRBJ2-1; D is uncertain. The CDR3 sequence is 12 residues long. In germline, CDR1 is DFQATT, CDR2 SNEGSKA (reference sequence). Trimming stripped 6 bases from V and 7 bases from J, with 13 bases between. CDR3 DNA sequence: TGCAGTGCCTCCGATGCTGGTAATGAGCAGTTCTTC. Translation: CSASDAGNEQFF.

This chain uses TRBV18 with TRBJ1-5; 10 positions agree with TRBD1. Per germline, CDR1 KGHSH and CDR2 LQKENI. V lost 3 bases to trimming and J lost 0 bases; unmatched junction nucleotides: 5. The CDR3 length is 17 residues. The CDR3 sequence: CASSPTGGPDSNQPQHF. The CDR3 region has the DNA TGTGCCAGCTCACCGACAGGGGGCCCTGATAGCAATCAGCCCCAGCATTTT.

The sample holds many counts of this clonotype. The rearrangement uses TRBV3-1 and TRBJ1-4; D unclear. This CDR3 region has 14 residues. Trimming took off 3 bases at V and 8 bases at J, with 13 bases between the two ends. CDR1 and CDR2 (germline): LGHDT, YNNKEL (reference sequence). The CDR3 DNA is TGTGCCAGCAGCCATCCCGGGGAAAGCGAAAAACTGTTTTTT. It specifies CASSHPGESEKLFF. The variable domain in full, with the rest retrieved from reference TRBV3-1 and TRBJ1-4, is DTAVSQTPKYLVTQMGNDKSIKCEQNLGHDTMYWYKQDSKKFLKIMFSYNNKELIINETVPNRFSPKSPDKAHLNLHINSLELGDSAVYFCASSHPGESEKLFFGSGTQLSVL.

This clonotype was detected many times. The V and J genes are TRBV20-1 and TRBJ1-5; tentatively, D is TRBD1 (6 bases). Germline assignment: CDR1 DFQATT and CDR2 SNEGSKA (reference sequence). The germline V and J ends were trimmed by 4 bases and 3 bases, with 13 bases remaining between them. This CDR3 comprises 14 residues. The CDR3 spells CSAIQGPPNQPQHF. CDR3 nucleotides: TGCAGTGCTATACAGGGACCACCCAATCAGCCCCAGCATTTT.

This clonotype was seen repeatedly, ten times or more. CDR3 protein: CASSLPGEPQETQYF. For the CDR3, the DNA is TGTGCCAGCAGCCTCCCGGGGGAGCCCCAAGAGACCCAGTACTTC. The V gene is TRBV13, the J gene TRBJ2-5, with D possibly being TRBD2 (6 bases). V lost 5 bases and J lost 1, with 14 bases in between. The CDR3 has 15 residues. CDR1 PRHDT and CDR2 FYEKMQ come from the germline V gene (reference sequence).

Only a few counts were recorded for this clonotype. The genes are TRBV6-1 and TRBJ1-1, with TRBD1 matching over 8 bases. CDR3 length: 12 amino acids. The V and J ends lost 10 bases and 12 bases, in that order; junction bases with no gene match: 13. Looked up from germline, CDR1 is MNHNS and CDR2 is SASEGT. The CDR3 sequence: CATITGGSRSFF. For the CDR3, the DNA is TGTGCCACCATAACAGGGGGGAGTAGGTCTTTCTTT.